The source of this TCR beta chain is a study of blood T cells in healthy people across ages (dated by TCRdb to 2014 to 2015). With regard to the full study: Template switching captured roughly one uniquely barcoded TCR beta cDNA molecule per two T cells in model experiments. Donors were grouped into four age groups: young (average 16 years), middle-aged (about 38), aged (around 66) and long-lived (around 80). Age-related changes in TCR beta repertoire diversity were measured in the study by deep sequencing normalized with unique cDNA molecular identifiers. Using the same blood draw, the study looked at two additional independent replicas of 1 million unique cDNA reads for two donors, one aged 18 to 30 and the other aged 80 or older. Donors of different ages were randomly distributed across sequencing lanes to avoid experimental bias.

This clonotype was seen a handful of times. What antigen it recognizes has not been identified. No base quality values were provided; no much bigger clone lies one nucleotide off. General study outcomes and caveats: A strong correlation was found between observed TCR beta diversity and the percentage of naive T cells measured by flow cytometry. Conclusive comparison of naive and antigen-experienced compartments was prevented by the profiling of bulk unsorted PBMCs. Compared with the aged group, the long-lived group had more naive CD4+ T cells, fewer expanded clones and increased TCR diversity, a pattern suggesting age selection. Estimates of total diversity based on one million sequenced T cells were considered lower bounds and underestimates. Observed TCR beta diversity per million T cells fell roughly linearly with age, and a significant reduction was already apparent by age around 36. Donor CMV infection status was unknown, potentially confounding age-related changes in expanded clonotypes.

The roughly 39 donors, aged roughly 6 to 100 years, were systemically healthy Caucasian individuals from Russia. Each donor gave around 9.9 milliliters of peripheral blood, collected into EDTA-treated Vacutainer tubes. Ficoll-Paque density-gradient centrifugation was used to isolate PBMCs, with at least 6.5 million per sample. Total RNA was extracted from PBMCs with Trizol reagent, with at least 6 micrograms obtained per sample. Naive CD45RAhigh/CD27high T cell percentages were measured by flow cytometry on a PBMC aliquot from every donor. Libraries came from 5' RACE. Instrument used: Illumina HiSeq 2500. A second PCR of roughly 7 to 11 cycles was performed with a sample-barcoded 5' primer and a J-beta primer mix. A template-switch 5' adaptor carrying 12 random nucleotides introduced a unique molecular identifier onto each TCR beta cDNA molecule. Each sample yielded at least 2.5 million CDR3-containing paired-end reads. The Mint cDNA synthesis kit, primed by a TRBC-specific oligonucleotide, was used to synthesize first-strand cDNA from all RNA. Following uracil-DNA glycosylase treatment, all cDNA underwent a first 18-cycle PCR with the universal primers M1SS and BC2_uni_R. In the source study's methods: Each sample was normalized by randomly selecting 1 million high-quality reads, each carrying a distinct molecular identifier. Reads sharing molecular identifiers were discarded rather than binned into consensus sequences. MiTCR, set to a Q25 quality threshold and the strictest error-elimination algorithm, was used for CDR3 identification, clonotype clustering and error correction. A nonparametric unseen species model using Euler transformation provided a lower-bound estimate of total TCR beta diversity. Using fastp trimming at Q25 and MiXCR clonotype assembly, TCRdb reanalyzed the public sequencing data and kept in-frame beta chains. All rows with the same CDR3 protein become a single entry with the most common DNA and genes. TCRdb, not the original authors, processed these V and J calls. The sample yields 550,000 to 800,000 distinct CDR3 sequences; over 20% were counted once. The ten largest clones add up to 3.5% to 4% of the sample.

Sequences were obtained from blood. This receptor was identified in a man between 65 and 85 years old in good health.

The CDR3: CASSQTSGRATEQFF. The DNA is TGTGCCAGCAGCCAGACTAGCGGGAGGGCCACTGAGCAGTTCTTC. The sequence is built from TRBV7-9 and TRBJ2-5; a stretch of 14 junction bases matches TRBD2. The assigned J gene may be wrong: the sequence end matches TRBJ2-1 better. The CDR3 goes from the cysteine to the phenylalanine over 15 residues. Only CDR3 DNA is held: 45 bases, read in frame from base 1. The germline V gene (reference sequence) sets CDR1 to SEHNR and CDR2 to FQNEAQ.